This T cell receptor (beta chain) was recorded in a study of spatial heterogeneity in lung cancer. Study details: Alpha-chain sequences were consistently detected in smaller numbers than beta-chain sequences. For the average unique TCR and UMI combination, more than 8.5 occurrences appeared in raw reads. Notes on the study in general: At resection, ubiquitous expanded tumor TCRs appeared in blood more than at follow-up.

TCRdb reanalysed the 5' RACE reads using MiXCR and keeps one entry per CDR3 protein. The top ten clones hold about 5.5% of a sample with roughly 25,000 distinct CDR3 sequences, approximately 5% of them seen once. Noted time point: sample taken at primary tumor resection. The authors sequenced whole RNA from tumor, nontumor lung or frozen PBMC without sorting. Donors were under 90 untreated early-stage non-small cell lung cancer patients. This clonotype showed up many times. What it recognizes is unknown. This specimen was PBMCs, taken at surgery. This clonotype was sampled from a male donor with early-stage non-small cell lung cancer.

The DNA for the CDR3 is TGTGCCAGCAGCTTGGCAACCTACGAGCAGTACTTC. The encoded protein is CASSLATYEQYF. The genes are TRBV28 and TRBJ2-7, with no clear D. CDR3 length: 12 residues. The V gene lost 6 bases and the J gene lost 2 bases, with 8 bases spanning the gap. Germline loops: CDR1 MDHEN, CDR2 SYDVKM.